These T cell receptor beta chains were read from a single sample in a study of post-analysis software for immune sequencing data. From the PCR reads, TCRdb called clonotypes with MiXCR, one entry per CDR3 protein. The sample holds approximately 730,000 distinct CDR3 sequences, about 32% seen once. The sample consisted of blood. The receptors derive from a girl aged 5-17 years with multiple sclerosis. CDR3s include the opening cysteine and the closing phenylalanine or tryptophan.

TRBV15	CATSREARAYEQYF
TRBV10-3	CAISEMAVSRPETQYF
TRBV20-1	CSARFGLAGETQYF
TRBV7-2	CASSPPGTGLNEKLFF
TRBV6-1	CATVDRAYEQYF
TRBV11-2	CASSLLAGSTNEKLFF
TRBV4-3	CASSQNPSDQPTGEQFF
TRBV7-2	CASSFAPGEKLFF
TRBV5-1	CASSPFLAGDQETQYF
TRBV7-3	CASRGPATQETQYF
TRBV27	CASSVRAGVGIQYF
TRBV20-1	CSANGGGNGYTF
TRBV12-3/TRBV12-4	CASSSREVYGELFF
TRBV12-5	CASGRRERETQYF
TRBV27	CASSPLQGASHYGYTF
TRBV10-3	CAIRGDGGGETQYF
TRBV28	CASGHPKRETQYF
TRBV12-3/TRBV12-4	CASSWARAYEQYF
TRBV29-1	CSAETGDYGYTF
TRBV4-3	CASSQGVNRETQYF
TRBV7-9	CASSLEGTSDGGDTQYF
TRBV25-1	CASSEGGQARGTDTQYF
TRBV7-8	CATHSGRAVGTQYF
TRBV6-6	CASSYGPGYQETQYF
TRBV29-1	CSPGPGDTQYF
TRBV2	CASSEGDRGRNQPQHF
TRBV4-3	CASSQGPTATNEKLFF
TRBV6-1	CASSVSYSNQPQHF
TRBV7-9	CASSRDRAGEPFF
TRBV4-3	CASSQGAFGRGETQYF
TRBV27	CASSFLARQGLINQPQHF
TRBV28	CASSPPPHNEQFF
TRBV20-1	CSATSTRTDTQYF
TRBV15	CATSRDRPGGAVSYEQYF
TRBV20-1	CSARDLPGATSEKLFF
TRBV20-1	CSARESDYGYTF
TRBV4-3	CASSPLSTGDGTDTQYF
TRBV3-1	CASSRQGPYGYTF
TRBV11-2	CASSPTWGPNEKLFF
TRBV6-1	CASSHRVQETQYF
TRBV4-3	CASSQDSGSSSYNEQFF
TRBV7-9	CASSTAQAKREKLFF
TRBV20-1	CSALGTGHETQYF
TRBV6-1	CASSEAGTVHGYTF
TRBV29-1	CSVEMQGWTEAFF
TRBV6-1	CASSRTPGGAKDSPLHF
TRBV5-4	CASSLVQATGANVLTF
TRBV28	CASRQTGARGYTF
TRBV9	CASSPPLGTEAFF
TRBV29-1	CSVTWGGSYEQYF
TRBV9	CASSVAPSGNTEAFF
TRBV5-5	CASRPTSGRFQETQYF
TRBV10-3	CAISEAQAGRDTQYF